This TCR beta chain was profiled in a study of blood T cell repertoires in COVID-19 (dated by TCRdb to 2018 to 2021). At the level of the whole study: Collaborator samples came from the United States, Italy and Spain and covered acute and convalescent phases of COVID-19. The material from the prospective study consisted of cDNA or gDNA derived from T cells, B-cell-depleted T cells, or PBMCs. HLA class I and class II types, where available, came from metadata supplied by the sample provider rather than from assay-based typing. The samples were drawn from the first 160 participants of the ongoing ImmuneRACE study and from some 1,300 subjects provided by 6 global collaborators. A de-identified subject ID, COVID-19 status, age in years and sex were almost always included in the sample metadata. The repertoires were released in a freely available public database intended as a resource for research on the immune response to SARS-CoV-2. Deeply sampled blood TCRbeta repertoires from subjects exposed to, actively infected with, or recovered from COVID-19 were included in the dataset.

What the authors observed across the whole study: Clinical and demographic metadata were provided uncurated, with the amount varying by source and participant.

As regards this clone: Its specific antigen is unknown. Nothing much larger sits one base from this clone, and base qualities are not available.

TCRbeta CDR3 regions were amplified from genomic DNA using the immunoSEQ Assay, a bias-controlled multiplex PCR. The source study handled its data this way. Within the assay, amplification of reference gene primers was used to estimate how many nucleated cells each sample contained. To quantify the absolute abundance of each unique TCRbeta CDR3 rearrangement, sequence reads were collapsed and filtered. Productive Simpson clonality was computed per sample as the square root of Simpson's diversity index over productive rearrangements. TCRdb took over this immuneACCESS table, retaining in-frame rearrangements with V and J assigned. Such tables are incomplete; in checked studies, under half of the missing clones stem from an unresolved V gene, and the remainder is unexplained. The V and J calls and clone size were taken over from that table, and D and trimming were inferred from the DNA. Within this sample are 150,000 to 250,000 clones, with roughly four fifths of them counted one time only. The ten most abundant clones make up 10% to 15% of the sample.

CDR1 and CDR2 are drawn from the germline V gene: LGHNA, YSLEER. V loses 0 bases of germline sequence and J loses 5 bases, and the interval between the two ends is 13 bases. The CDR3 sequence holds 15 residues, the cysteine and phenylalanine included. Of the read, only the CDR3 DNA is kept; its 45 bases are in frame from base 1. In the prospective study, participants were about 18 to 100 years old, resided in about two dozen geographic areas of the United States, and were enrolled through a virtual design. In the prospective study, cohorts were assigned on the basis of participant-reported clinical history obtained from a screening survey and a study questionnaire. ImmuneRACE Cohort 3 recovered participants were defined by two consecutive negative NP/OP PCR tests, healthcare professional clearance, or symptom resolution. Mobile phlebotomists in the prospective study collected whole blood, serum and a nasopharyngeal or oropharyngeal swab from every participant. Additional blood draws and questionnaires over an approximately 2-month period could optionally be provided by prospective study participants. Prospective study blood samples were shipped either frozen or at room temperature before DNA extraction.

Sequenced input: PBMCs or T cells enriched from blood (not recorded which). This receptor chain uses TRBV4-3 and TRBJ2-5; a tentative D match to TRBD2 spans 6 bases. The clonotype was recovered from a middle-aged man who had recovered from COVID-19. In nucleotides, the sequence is TGCGCCAGCAGCCAAGAACGGGGGAGCTATGAGACCCAGTACTTC. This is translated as CASSQERGSYETQYF.